A selection of T cell receptor beta chains follows, all from one sample in a study of blood T cell repertoires in COVID-19. Produced via immunoSEQ multiplex PCR; TCRdb's table is partial and in-frame only. Among approximately 400,000 clones listed, about four fifths were seen once. Sequenced material: PBMCs or T cells enriched from blood (not recorded which). These receptors were collected from a woman between 45 and 60 years old who had recovered from COVID-19. The CDR3 runs from the conserved cysteine through the conserved F or W. A clone size is listed for some rows: how often the clone was seen (once, few, many), or a class if it is expanded.

. | TRBV6-6 | CASSHGGTDTQYF
. | TRBV19 | CASSMGQGVNYGYTF
. | TRBV27 | CASNTGVGNTEAFF
. | TRBV5-4 | CASSLGPLVPDTQYF
few | TRBV18 | CASSPPRSGLSTEAFF
. | TRBV6-5 | CASSTWGWGPHEQYF
. | TRBV5-3 | CARSDTEAFF
. | TRBV9 | CASSVGLAGEQFF
. | TRBV14 | CASSQDWRDRTDTQYF
. | TRBV30 | CAWSSHRTSWQETQYF
. | TRBV5-1 | CASSPDGVNTEAFF
. | TRBV9 | CASSGGTARTEKLFF
. | TRBV6-2/TRBV6-3 | CASSSSISLADNEQFF
. | TRBV4-2 | CASSQDPSGGAGTDTQYF
once | TRBV2 | CASSVASGTDTQYF
. | TRBV30 | CAWSGDRSNQPQHF
. | TRBV19 | CASSMLTTGNQPQHF
. | TRBV30 | CAWSVLGGFGRAFF